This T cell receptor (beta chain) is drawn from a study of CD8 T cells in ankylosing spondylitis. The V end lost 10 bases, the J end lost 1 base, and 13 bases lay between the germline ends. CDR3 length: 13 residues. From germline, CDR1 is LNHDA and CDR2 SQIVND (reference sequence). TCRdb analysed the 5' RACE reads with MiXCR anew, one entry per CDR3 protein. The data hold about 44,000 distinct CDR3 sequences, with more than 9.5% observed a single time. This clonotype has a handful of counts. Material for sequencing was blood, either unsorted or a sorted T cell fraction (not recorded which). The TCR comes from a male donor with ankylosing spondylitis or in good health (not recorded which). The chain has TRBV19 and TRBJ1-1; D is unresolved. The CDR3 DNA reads TGTGCCACCACACGGGCGCGGAACACTGAAGCTTTCTTT. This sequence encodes CATTRARNTEAFF.